This T cell receptor beta chain was found in a study of T-cell memory formation after mild COVID-19. TCRdb re-analysed the 5' RACE reads in MiXCR, keeping a single row per CDR3 protein. The table has approximately 180,000 distinct CDR3 sequences, roughly 16% seen once. Findings and limits, study-wide: Clones that contracted from day 15 to 85 had balanced CD4/CD8; later expanders were CD4+ biased.

As regards this clonotype: Antigen unknown.

Deletions cut 1 base from V and 2 bases from J, with 13 bases between. The CDR3 loop spans 16 amino acids. Germline CDR1 and CDR2: SGHDT and YYEEEE. The sequence came from an adult woman who had mild COVID-19 (a few samples of this study predate the infection). Cell type and time point are not known. V is TRBV5-6 and J is TRBJ1-3; D is possibly TRBD1 (6 bases). Sequences were obtained from PBMCs or a T cell subset sorted from them (not recorded which). CDR3 nucleotide sequence: TGTGCCAGCAGCTTGAGGGGGGCTGGAACTGGAAACACCATATATTTT. Translated: CASSLRGAGTGNTIYF. Complete variable domain (other parts from reference TRBV5-6 and TRBJ1-3): DAGVTQSPTHLIKTRGQQVTLRCSPKSGHDTVSWYQQALGQGPQFIFQYYEEEERQRGNFPDRFSGHQFPNYSSELNVNALLLGDSALYLCASSLRGAGTGNTIYFGEGSWLTVV.